This T cell receptor beta chain derives from a study of Graves' ophthalmopathy and Graves' hyperthyroidism. CDR3 length: 15 amino acids. From germline, CDR1 is KGHDR and CDR2 SFDVKD. With 2 bases clipped from V and 7 bases from J, the junction kept 0 bases outside the gene matches. The diagnosis combined clinical symptoms, thyroxine, TRAb, thyroid ultrasound and orbital computed tomography scans. Amplified material comprised TCR beta CDR3 regions derived from RNA transcripts. RT-PCR was first run with HTBI primers, then multiplex PCR in a second round. TCRdb passed the multiplex PCR reads through MiXCR, listing each CDR3 protein once. The profile covers 580,000 or so distinct CDR3 sequences, with under 40% appearing a single time and roughly 4.5% taken by the ten largest. This clonotype has just a few counts.

Specimen: peripheral blood or thyroid tissue (not recorded which). The chain joins TRBV24-1 to TRBJ2-2; TRBD2 matches 13 bases. The sequence was obtained from an adult man with Graves' hyperthyroidism. The CDR3 protein is CATSDWTSGSGELFF. The DNA of the CDR3 is TGTGCCACCAGTGATTGGACTAGCGGGAGCGGGGAGCTGTTTTTT.